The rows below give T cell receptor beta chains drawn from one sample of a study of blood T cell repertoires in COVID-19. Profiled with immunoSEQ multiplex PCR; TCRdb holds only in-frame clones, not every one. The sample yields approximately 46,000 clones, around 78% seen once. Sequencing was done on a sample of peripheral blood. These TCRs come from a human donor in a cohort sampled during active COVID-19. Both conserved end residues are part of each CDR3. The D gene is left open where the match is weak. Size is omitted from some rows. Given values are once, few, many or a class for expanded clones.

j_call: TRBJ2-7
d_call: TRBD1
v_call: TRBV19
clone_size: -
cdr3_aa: CASSAGQGRSYEQYF
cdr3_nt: TGTGCCAGTAGTGCCGGACAGGGGCGATCCTACGAGCAGTACTTC

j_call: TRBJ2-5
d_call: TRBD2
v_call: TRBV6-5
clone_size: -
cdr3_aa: CASSYSSSGGQETQYF
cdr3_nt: TGTGCCAGCAGTTACTCGAGTAGCGGGGGTCAAGAGACCCAGTACTTC

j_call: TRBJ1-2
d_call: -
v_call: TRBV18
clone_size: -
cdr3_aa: CASSPPVSRGYTF
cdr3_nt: TGTGCCAGCTCACCACCTGTTAGTCGGGGCTACACCTTC

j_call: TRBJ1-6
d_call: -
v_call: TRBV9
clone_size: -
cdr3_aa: CASSVAGPDESLGLNSPLHF
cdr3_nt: TGTGCCAGCAGCGTAGCAGGTCCTGATGAGTCGCTTGGCCTTAATTCACCCCTCCACTTT

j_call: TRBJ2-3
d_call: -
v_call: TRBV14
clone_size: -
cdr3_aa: CASSQDRTRDTQYF
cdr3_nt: TGTGCCAGCAGCCAAGACCGGACTCGGGATACGCAGTATTTT

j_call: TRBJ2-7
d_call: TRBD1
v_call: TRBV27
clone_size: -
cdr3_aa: CASSLQDRGYEQYF
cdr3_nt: TGTGCCAGCAGTTTACAGGACAGGGGTTACGAGCAGTACTTC

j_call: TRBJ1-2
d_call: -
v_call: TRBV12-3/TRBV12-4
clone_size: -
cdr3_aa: CASSRTRGYGYTF
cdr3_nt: TGTGCCAGCAGCCGTACTCGGGGCTATGGCTACACCTTC

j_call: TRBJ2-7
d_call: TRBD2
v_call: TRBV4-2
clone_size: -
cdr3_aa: CASSLTRGDEQYF
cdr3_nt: TGTGCCAGCAGCCTGACGCGGGGGGACGAGCAGTACTTC

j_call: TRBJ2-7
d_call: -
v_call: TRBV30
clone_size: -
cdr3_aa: CAWSVGRVSSYEQYF
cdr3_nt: TGTGCCTGGAGTGTTGGCAGGGTATCTTCCTACGAGCAGTACTTC

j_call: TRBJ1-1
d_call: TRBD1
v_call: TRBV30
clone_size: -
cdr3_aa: CAWSIKQGATAFF
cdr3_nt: TGTGCCTGGAGTATAAAACAGGGGGCAACAGCTTTCTTT

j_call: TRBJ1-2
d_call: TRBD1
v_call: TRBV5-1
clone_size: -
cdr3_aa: CASSLMDRGYGYTF
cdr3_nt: TGCGCCAGCAGCCTGATGGACAGGGGCTATGGCTACACCTTC

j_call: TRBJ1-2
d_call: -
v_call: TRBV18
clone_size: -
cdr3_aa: CASSPGRSLDGYTF
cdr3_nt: TGTGCCAGCTCACCGGGGCGGAGCCTCGATGGCTACACCTTC

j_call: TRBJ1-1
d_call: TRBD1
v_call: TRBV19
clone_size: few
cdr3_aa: CASSSRRTGGNTEAFF
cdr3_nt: TGTGCCAGTAGTTCTCGAAGGACAGGGGGGAACACTGAAGCTTTCTTT

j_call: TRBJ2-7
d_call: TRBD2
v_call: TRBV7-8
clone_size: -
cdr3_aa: CASSRPGLAGGPYEQYF
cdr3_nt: TGTGCCAGCAGCCGACCGGGACTAGCGGGGGGGCCCTACGAGCAGTACTTC

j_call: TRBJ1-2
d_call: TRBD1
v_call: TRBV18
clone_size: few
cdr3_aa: CASSPQRSGTDYGYTF
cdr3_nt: TGTGCCAGCTCACCCCAACGTTCCGGGACAGATTATGGCTACACCTTC

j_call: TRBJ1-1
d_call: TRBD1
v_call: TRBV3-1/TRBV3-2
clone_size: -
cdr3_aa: CASRDRDHEAFF
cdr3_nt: TGTGCCAGCCGAGACAGGGACCACGAAGCTTTCTTT

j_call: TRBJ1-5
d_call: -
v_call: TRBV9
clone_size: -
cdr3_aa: CASSVGLNQPQHF
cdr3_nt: TGTGCCAGCAGCGTAGGGCTCAATCAGCCCCAGCATTTT

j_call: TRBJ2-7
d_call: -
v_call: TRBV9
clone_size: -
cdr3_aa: CASSRVSYEQYF
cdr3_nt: TGTGCCAGCAGCCGAGTCTCCTACGAGCAGTACTTC

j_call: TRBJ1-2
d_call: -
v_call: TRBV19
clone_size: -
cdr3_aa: CASSLHGYTF
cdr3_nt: TGTGCCAGTAGTCTCCATGGCTACACCTTC

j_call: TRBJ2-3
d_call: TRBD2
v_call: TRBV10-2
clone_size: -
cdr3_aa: CAVSASGGLDTQYF
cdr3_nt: TGCGCCGTATCAGCTAGCGGGGGCCTAGATACGCAGTATTTT

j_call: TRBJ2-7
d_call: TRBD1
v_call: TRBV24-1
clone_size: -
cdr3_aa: CATSDATGGQQYF
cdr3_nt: TGTGCCACCAGTGATGCCACAGGGGGCCAGCAGTACTTC

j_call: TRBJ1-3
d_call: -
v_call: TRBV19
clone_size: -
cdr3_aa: CASSIGVWGSGLTSGNTIYF
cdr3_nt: TGTGCCAGTAGTATAGGGGTATGGGGATCCGGACTCACCTCTGGAAACACCATATATTTT

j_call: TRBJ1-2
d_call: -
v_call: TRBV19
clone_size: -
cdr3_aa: CASSIAKNREANYGYTF
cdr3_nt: TGTGCCAGTAGTATCGCTAAAAACAGGGAAGCTAACTATGGCTACACCTTC

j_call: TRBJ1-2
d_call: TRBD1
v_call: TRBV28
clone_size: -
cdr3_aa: CASSPPGTEIYGYTF
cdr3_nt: TGTGCCAGCAGTCCGCCCGGGACAGAGATCTATGGCTACACCTTC

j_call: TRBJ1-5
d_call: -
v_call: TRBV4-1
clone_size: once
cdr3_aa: CASSQDGQGSHSNQPQHF
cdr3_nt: TGCGCCAGCAGCCAAGACGGGCAGGGAAGTCATAGCAATCAGCCCCAGCATTTT

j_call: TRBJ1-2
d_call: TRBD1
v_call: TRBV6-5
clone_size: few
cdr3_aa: CASRRTGGRNYGYTF
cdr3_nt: TGTGCCAGCAGAAGGACAGGGGGCAGAAACTATGGCTACACCTTC